The subject of this entry is one T cell receptor beta chain. Its specificity is not known. CDR1 and CDR2 (germline): ENHRY, SYGVKD. V lost 6 bases to trimming and J lost 5 bases, with 19 bases between them. This CDR3 is 15 amino acids long. MiXCR, applied by TCRdb to the multiplex PCR reads, yields one record per CDR3 protein. This sample has a few hundred thousand distinct CDR3 sequences, with under 35% found just once. These data originate in a study of breast tumors, draining lymph nodes, adjacent tissues. Study-wide results and caveats: Compared with basal-like, luminal-like tumors shared significantly more repertoire with nontumor tissue.

The lymph nodes were axillary draining lymph nodes from breast cancer patients. The V and J genes are TRBV10-3 and TRBJ2-5; D might be TRBD1 or TRBD2, each matching 5 bases. The sequenced sample consisted of axillary lymph node tissue. The clonotype originates from a female donor with breast cancer. Some clones in this sample may be carry-over from other donors' samples. The CDR3 DNA reads TGTGCCATCAGACCCGCCGGGACCCCCAGGGAGACCCAGTACTTC. Translated: CAIRPAGTPRETQYF.